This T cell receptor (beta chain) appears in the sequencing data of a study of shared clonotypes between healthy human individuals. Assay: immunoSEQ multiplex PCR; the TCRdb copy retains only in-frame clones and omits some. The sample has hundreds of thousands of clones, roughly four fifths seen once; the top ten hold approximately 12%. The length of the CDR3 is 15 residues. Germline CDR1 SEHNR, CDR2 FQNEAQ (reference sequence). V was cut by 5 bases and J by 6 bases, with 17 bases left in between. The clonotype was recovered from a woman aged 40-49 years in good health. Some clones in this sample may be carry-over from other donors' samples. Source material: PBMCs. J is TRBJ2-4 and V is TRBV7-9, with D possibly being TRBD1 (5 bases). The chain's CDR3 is CASSMTRQSANIQYF. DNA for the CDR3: TGTGCCAGCAGCATGACGAGACAGTCAGCAAACATTCAGTACTTC. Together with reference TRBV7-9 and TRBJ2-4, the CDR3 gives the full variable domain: DTGVSQNPRHKITKRGQNVTFRCDPISEHNRLYWYRQTLGQGPEFLTYFQNEAQLEKSRLLSDRFSAERPKGSFSTLEIQRTEQGDSAMYLCASSMTRQSANIQYFGAGTRLSVL.